Below, one TCR beta chain is given with its context. As yet, its antigen is unknown. Healthy bone marrow donors made up the cohort. There were likely unrecorded immune exposures, though donors were nominally healthy when sampled. The sample belongs to a study of cytomegalovirus exposure and HLA in healthy donors. Study conclusions and caveats: With high specificity and sensitivity, the classifier reportedly diagnosed cytomegalovirus status.

The PCR used 60 Vbeta and 13 Jbeta primers. The method was immunoSEQ multiplex PCR; TCRdb's version includes in-frame clones alone and lacks a portion of them. The table includes roughly 120,000 clones, approximately 80% detected once. Germline assignment: CDR1 SEHNR and CDR2 FQNEAQ (reference sequence). V shed 3 bases, J shed 0 bases, and the junction held 10 bases outside the gene matches. The CDR3 is 18 residues long. The receptor comes from a young man in good health and CMV-seropositive. The V gene is TRBV7-9, the J gene TRBJ2-3, with TRBD2 matching over 9 bases. Sequencing was performed on PBMCs. This CDR3 is CASSLGAGGPSSTDTQYF. In nucleotides, the CDR3 is TGTGCCAGCAGCTTGGGGGCGGGAGGGCCCTCTAGCACAGATACGCAGTATTTT.